The source of this T cell receptor (beta chain) is a study of regulatory T cells in long-lasting Graves disease. Specified time point: newly diagnosed GD, antithyroid drugs for less than 3 months. Making the TCR library involved RNA that had been extracted from PBMCs. Germline loops: CDR1 LNHDA, CDR2 SQIVND (reference sequence). The CDR3 consists of 18 residues. Trimming shortened V by 2 bases and J by 0 bases, and 16 bases separated the two germline ends. Investigators prepared the TCR beta libraries by applying iRepertoire HTBI primers and Arm-PCR of CDR3 regions. TCRdb fed the multiplex PCR reads into MiXCR, producing one record per CDR3 protein. Among some 330,000 distinct CDR3 sequences listed, over 9.5% were seen once. This same sample was also part of a study on T cells in Graves' hyperthyroidism and ophthalmopathy. This second report adds: Subjects aged 18 to 65 presented with newly diagnosed hyperthyroidism of less than 2 months' duration. In making diagnoses, clinical symptoms, serum thyroxine and TRAb, thyroid ultrasound and orbital computed tomography were all used. TCR CDR3 underwent first-round RT-PCR with the HTBI primer set. Most thyroid-expanded clonotypes above 0.001 were also found in blood.

The material sequenced was peripheral blood mononuclear cells (PBMCs), taken at new diagnosis, from a patient treated with antithyroid drugs. The receptor comes from a woman under 30 with Graves disease. The chain couples TRBV19 to TRBJ1-4; D is unclear. CDR3 sequence (DNA): TGTGCCAGTAGTATACGAGGACTGCTATCTGCAACTAATGAAAAACTGTTTTTT. This codes for CASSIRGLLSATNEKLFF.